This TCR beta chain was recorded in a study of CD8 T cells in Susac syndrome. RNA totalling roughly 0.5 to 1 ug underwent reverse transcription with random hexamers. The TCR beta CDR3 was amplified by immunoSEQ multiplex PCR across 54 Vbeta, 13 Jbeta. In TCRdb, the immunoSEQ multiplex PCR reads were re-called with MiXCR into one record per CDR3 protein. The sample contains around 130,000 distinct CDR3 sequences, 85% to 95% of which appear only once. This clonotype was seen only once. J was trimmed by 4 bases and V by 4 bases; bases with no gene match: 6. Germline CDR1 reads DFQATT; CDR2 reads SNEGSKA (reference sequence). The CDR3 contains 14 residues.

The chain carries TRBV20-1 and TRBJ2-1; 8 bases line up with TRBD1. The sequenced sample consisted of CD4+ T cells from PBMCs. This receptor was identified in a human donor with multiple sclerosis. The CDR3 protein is CSAMDRAVYNEQFF. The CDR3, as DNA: TGCAGTGCTATGGACAGGGCGGTATACAATGAGCAGTTCTTC.